The clone carrying this T cell receptor (beta chain) is medium-sized by share. What it binds is not known. Study-level points and caveats: Whole repertoires were not studied in the larger cohort, only one V-J beta rearrangement. Tumor memory CD4+ T cell TCR gene usage was found to cluster with blood and lymph node memory CD4+ cells and with lymph node naive CD4+ cells. Greatest tumor Treg TCR overlap was with tumor naive CD4+ cells.

V was pared by 4 bases and J by 8 bases, with 12 bases between. CDR3 length: 13 residues. Germline assignment: CDR1 SGHTA and CDR2 FQGNSA. TCRdb fed the 5' RACE reads into MiXCR, producing one record per CDR3 protein. The data contain about 8,600 distinct CDR3 sequences, roughly a sixth of them singletons. Sequenced material: memory CD4+ T cells sorted from blood. This sample's subset: memory CD4+ T cells, CD4+CD45RO+CD25-. This chain uses TRBV7-2 with TRBJ2-1; maybe TRBD2 (5 bases). The clonotype was recovered from a female donor with breast cancer. The CDR3 DNA follows: TGTGCCAGCAGCTGGGTGGCGGGCCATGAGCAGTTCTTC. It is translated as CASSWVAGHEQFF.